Shown below are 8 T cell receptor beta chains from a single sample sequenced in a study of T cell responses to AZD1222 COVID-19 vaccine. Libraries were prepared by immunoSEQ multiplex PCR; TCRdb keeps only in-frame clonotypes and omits some of them. The sample holds tens of thousands of clones, around 89% seen once. Source: peripheral blood, taken on day 0 of AZD1222 vaccination. The receptor source for this set is an adult in good health.

V is TRBV28 and J is TRBJ1-1, with 8 bases aligning to TRBD1. CDR1 MDHEN and CDR2 SYDVKM come from the germline V gene. The trim removed 4 bases at V and 4 bases at J, leaving 2 bases unmatched. This CDR3 is 13 amino acids long. The CDR3 DNA sequence: TGTGCCAGCAGTTCTACAGGGGGCACTGAAGCTTTCTTT. This codes for CASSSTGGTEAFF.

The rearrangement joins TRBV19 to TRBJ1-1; 8 positions match TRBD1. The length of the CDR3 is 15 residues. Germline V gene lookup returns CDR1 LNHDA and CDR2 SQIVND (reference sequence). V dropped 3 bases and J dropped 10; count of bases not matched to a gene: 13. CDR3 region: CASSMVGQASLVAFF. CDR3 coding DNA: TGTGCCAGTAGTATGGTGGGACAGGCATCCCTCGTAGCTTTCTTT. Using reference TRBV19 and TRBJ1-1 for the parts outside the CDR3, the full variable domain is DGGITQSPKYLFRKEGQNVTLSCEQNLNHDAMYWYRQDPGQGLRLIYYSQIVNDFQKGDIAEGYSVSREKKESFPLTVTSAQKNPTAFYLCASSMVGQASLVAFFGQGTRLTVV.

The V and J genes are TRBV4-1 and TRBJ2-5, with unresolved D. V was pared by 1 base and J by 3 bases, with 9 bases between. Germline assignment: CDR1 MGHRA and CDR2 YSYEKL. The CDR3 extends over 14 amino acids. CDR3 sequence reads: CASSQGTYKETQYF. The CDR3 nucleotides read TGCGCCAGCAGCCAAGGAACGTATAAAGAGACCCAGTACTTC.

The chain couples TRBV6-5 to TRBJ1-2; tentative D call: TRBD1 (5 bases). Germline V lookup: CDR1 MNHEY, CDR2 SVGAGI. The V and J ends lost 5 bases and 8 bases respectively, with 12 bases between them. There are 12 residues in the CDR3. CDR3 in DNA: TGTGCCAGCAGTCGAGGGCGGGGCGGCTACACCTTC. Translating it yields CASSRGRGGYTF.

The rearrangement uses TRBV5-1 and TRBJ2-3; unclear D gene. Germline V CDR1 and CDR2: SGHRS, YFSETQ. The germline V and J ends were trimmed by 0 bases and 3 bases, with 8 bases remaining between them. CDR3 length equals 14 residues. The CDR3 is CASSLVSQTDTQYF. The CDR3 DNA sequence: TGCGCCAGCAGCTTGGTTTCGCAGACAGATACGCAGTATTTT. The whole variable domain, filled in from reference TRBV5-1 and TRBJ2-3, reads KAGVTQTPRYLIKTRGQQVTLSCSPISGHRSVSWYQQTPGQGLQFLFEYFSETQRNKGNFPGRFSGRQFSNSRSEMNVSTLELGDSALYLCASSLVSQTDTQYFGPGTRLTVL.

This clone has a single count. The gene calls are TRBV5-5 and TRBJ2-5, with 13 bases that match TRBD2. The CDR3 is 15 residues long. Trimming removed 5 bases from V and 5 bases from J; junction bases left unmatched: 6. CDR1 and CDR2 from the germline V gene are SGHKS and YYEKEE (reference sequence). CDR3 sequence reads: CASRPQLAGGETQYF. The CDR3 coding sequence is TGTGCCAGCAGACCCCAACTAGCGGGGGGGGAGACCCAGTACTTC.

The gene calls are TRBV14 and TRBJ1-4; 8 bases match TRBD1. V lost 4 bases to trimming and J lost 8 bases; unmatched junction nucleotides: 9. The CDR3 length is 15 residues. CDR1 SGHDN and CDR2 FVKESK come from the germline V gene. The CDR3 coding sequence is TGTGCCAGCAGCCGGAAGGACAGGGCTGACGAAAAACTGTTTTTT. Its protein is CASSRKDRADEKLFF.

The chain has TRBV19 and TRBJ2-7; 10 bases are shared with TRBD1. V lost 3 bases, J lost 2 bases, and 4 bases stayed unmatched. The germline V gene encodes CDR1 LNHDA and CDR2 SQIVND (reference sequence). CDR3 length: 15 amino acids. The CDR3 loop reads CASSMGQGLTYEQYF. CDR3 DNA sequence: TGTGCCAGTAGTATGGGACAGGGGCTTACCTACGAGCAGTACTTC.